The 26 T cell receptor beta chains presented below share a single source sample, sequenced in a study of blood T cell repertoires in COVID-19. The repertoire was sequenced with immunoSEQ multiplex PCR; TCRdb's copy has only in-frame clones and lacks some. This sample has about 180,000 clones; roughly 85% occur once, and the top ten carry 9% to 10%. The sequenced material came from PBMCs or T cells enriched from blood (not recorded which). The receptor source for this set is a woman under 30 who had recovered from COVID-19.

V gene TRBV4-3 combines with J gene TRBJ2-7; 8 positions agree with TRBD1. The J segment lost 1 base and the V segment lost 1 base, leaving 6 bases of the junction unmatched. The CDR3 runs 16 residues. Germline CDR1 and CDR2: LGHNA and YSLEER. CDR3 amino acids: CASSQVQGADSYEQYF. CDR3 DNA sequence: TGCGCCAGCAGCCAAGTTCAGGGGGCGGATTCCTACGAGCAGTACTTC.

This chain uses TRBV28 with TRBJ2-5; D ambiguous. Germline values: CDR1 MDHEN, CDR2 SYDVKM. The V end lost 7 bases, the J end lost 2 bases, and 14 bases lay between the germline ends. The CDR3 loop spans 14 amino acids. CDR3 sequence reads: CASTRGREQETQYF. The CDR3 DNA is TGTGCCAGCACCCGAGGCAGAGAGCAAGAGACCCAGTACTTC.

The chain is built from TRBV7-9 and TRBJ1-4; D is uncertain. Germline lookup yields CDR1 SEHNR and CDR2 FQNEAQ (reference sequence). The CDR3 loop spans 13 amino acids. The V gene lost 6 bases and the J gene lost 10 bases, with 15 bases spanning the gap. CDR3 residues: CASSPNSEAKLFF. The CDR3 DNA reads TGTGCCAGCAGTCCTAACTCAGAGGCAAAACTGTTTTTT.

This rearrangement joins TRBV24-1 to TRBJ1-2, with a tentative D call TRBD1 (6 bases). V lost 7 bases, J lost 3 bases, and 11 bases lay in between. The CDR3 spans 13 residues. Germline CDR1 KGHDR, CDR2 SFDVKD. The CDR3 loop is CATSLTGDYGYTF. DNA for the CDR3: TGTGCCACCAGCCTGACAGGAGACTATGGCTACACCTTC.

The CDR3 sequence: CASSFMSLRGPLPQYF. The CDR3 bases are TGTGCCAGCAGTTTTATGTCTCTGCGGGGGCCTTTGCCCCAGTACTTC. This chain links TRBV28 with TRBJ2-5, with D perhaps matching TRBD2 (7 bases). CDR1 and CDR2 (germline): MDHEN, SYDVKM. This CDR3 region has 16 residues. The germline V and J ends were trimmed by 3 bases and 9 bases, with 23 bases remaining between them.

The V and J genes are TRBV7-8 and TRBJ2-7; 10 nucleotides line up with TRBD2. Trimming removed 5 bases from V and 0 bases from J; junction bases left unmatched: 13. This CDR3 is 18 amino acids long. Germline CDR1 SGHVS, CDR2 FQNEAQ. The DNA for the CDR3 is TGTGCCAGCAGCCCTATTAGGATTGGACTAGCGGTCTCCTACGAGCAGTACTTC. Translated: CASSPIRIGLAVSYEQYF.

The chain combines TRBV6-5 with TRBJ1-4, with D possibly TRBD1 on 6 matching bases. The germline gives CDR1 MNHEY, CDR2 SVGAGI. The CDR3 covers 14 residues. V lost 9 bases and J lost 3, with 14 bases in between. The DNA for the CDR3 is TGTGCCAGTTCAAAGGGGGTAGCTAATGAAAAACTGTTTTTT. It specifies CASSKGVANEKLFF.

The V and J genes are TRBV5-1 and TRBJ2-7, with TRBD1 matching 9 bases. Germline values: CDR1 SGHRS, CDR2 YFSETQ. The CDR3 runs to 16 residues. V trimming: 3 bases; J trimming: 5 bases; junction bases outside the gene matches: 12. CDR3 region: CASSYSGTGLGNEQYF. The CDR3, as DNA: TGCGCCAGCAGCTATTCCGGGACAGGGTTAGGGAACGAGCAGTACTTC.

The chain links TRBV6-5 to TRBJ1-4; maybe TRBD1 (5 bases). The CDR3 is 14 amino acids. Trimming shortened V by 6 bases and J by 6 bases, and 14 bases separated the two germline ends. Germline V gene sequence: CDR1 MNHEY, CDR2 SVGAGI. CDR3 DNA: TGTGCCAGCAGCTCGGCAGGGCTCTATGAAAAACTGTTTTTT. It codes for CASSSAGLYEKLFF.

This clone was seen a handful of times. This sequence joins TRBV28 and TRBJ1-1, with 9 bases identical to TRBD1. This CDR3 comprises 15 residues. V trimming: 1 base; J trimming: 4 bases; junction bases outside the gene matches: 4. The germline V gene encodes CDR1 MDHEN and CDR2 SYDVKM. The CDR3 sequence is CASSLLAGQGTEAFF. CDR3 coding DNA: TGTGCCAGCAGTTTATTGGCGGGACAGGGCACTGAAGCTTTCTTT.

This clone was counted a single time. CDR3 nucleotides: TGTGCCAGCAGTGAGGACTTTAATCAGCCCCAGCATTTT. This sequence encodes CASSEDFNQPQHF. V gene TRBV6-4 combines with J gene TRBJ1-5; D is ambiguous. CDR3 length equals 13 residues. From germline, CDR1 is MRHNA and CDR2 SNTAGT. The V end lost 3 bases, the J end lost 4 bases, and 7 bases lay between the germline ends.

The genes are TRBV9 and TRBJ2-1; D remains ambiguous. Germline CDR1 reads SGDLS; CDR2 reads YYNGEE. This CDR3 spans 14 amino acids. With 4 bases removed from V and 5 bases from J, the gap between germline ends came to 13 bases. The CDR3: CASSFDSGHNEQFF. CDR3 in DNA: TGTGCCAGCAGCTTCGATAGTGGGCACAATGAGCAGTTCTTC.

This clone was seen more than once but under ten times. The chain uses TRBV6-1 and TRBJ2-7, with 12 bases matching TRBD1. Germline V gives CDR1 MNHNS, CDR2 SASEGT. Trimming cost V 3 bases and J 5 bases; bases outside gene matches: 8. The CDR3 sequence is 16 residues long. The CDR3 nucleotides are TGTGCCAGCAGTGATAGGCCGGGACAGGGGGCCGACGAGCAGTACTTC. It encodes CASSDRPGQGADEQYF.

The CDR3, as DNA: TGCGCCAGCACCATAGCGGGGGCTGATGGCTACACCTTC. Amino acids: CASTIAGADGYTF. The gene calls are TRBV10-1 and TRBJ1-2, with D maybe TRBD1 (6 bases). Trimming cost V 7 bases and J 6 bases, with 15 bases left between them. This CDR3 contains 13 residues. Looked up from germline, CDR1 is WNHNN and CDR2 is SYGVQD (reference sequence).

V is TRBV2 and J is TRBJ2-7; D call uncertain. V was shortened by 7 bases and J by 1 base, with 14 bases between the two germline ends. Germline loops: CDR1 SNHLY, CDR2 FYNNEI. This CDR3 is 14 amino acids long. The CDR3 sequence: CASKSSSVSYEQYF. DNA of the CDR3: TGTGCCAGCAAGAGTAGTAGTGTTTCCTACGAGCAGTACTTC.

This clone was counted between two and nine times. The chain carries TRBV3-1 (or the pseudogene TRBV3-2) and TRBJ2-1; D is perhaps TRBD2 (6 bases). The CDR3 extends over 17 amino acids. The V end lost 3 bases, the J end lost 0 bases, and 15 bases lay between the germline ends. The germline V gene has CDR1 LGHDT and CDR2 YNNKEL (reference sequence). This chain's CDR3 is CASSQGGASSSYNEQFF. As DNA, the CDR3 is TGTGCCAGCAGCCAGGGGGGAGCTTCTAGCTCCTACAATGAGCAGTTCTTC.

The V gene is TRBV5-6, the J gene TRBJ1-2; D remains ambiguous. V was trimmed by 0 bases and J by 7 bases, leaving 16 bases between them. This CDR3 is built from 15 residues. Germline CDR1 reads SGHDT; CDR2 reads YYEEEE. CDR3 in DNA: TGTGCCAGCAGCTTGGCGTCCCCCACCGGTTCTGGCTACACCTTC. Its translation is CASSLASPTGSGYTF. Drawing the rest from reference TRBV5-6 and TRBJ1-2, the complete variable domain is DAGVTQSPTHLIKTRGQQVTLRCSPKSGHDTVSWYQQALGQGPQFIFQYYEEEERQRGNFPDRFSGHQFPNYSSELNVNALLLGDSALYLCASSLASPTGSGYTFGSGTRLTVV.

The V call is TRBV2, the J call TRBJ1-1; D perhaps matches TRBD1 (5 bases). The V gene lost 7 bases and the J gene lost 0 bases, with 12 bases spanning the gap. The germline gives CDR1 SNHLY, CDR2 FYNNEI. The CDR3 runs 14 residues. The CDR3 is CASKREGVNTEAFF. Here the CDR3 DNA reads TGTGCCAGCAAACGAGAAGGGGTGAACACTGAAGCTTTCTTT. The full variable domain, with the rest looked up from reference TRBV2 and TRBJ1-1, is EPEVTQTPSHQVTQMGQEVILRCVPISNHLYFYWYRQILGQKVEFLVSFYNNEISEKSEIFDDQFSVERPDGSNFTLKIRSTKLEDSAMYFCASKREGVNTEAFFGQGTRLTVV.

The chain links TRBV6-4 to TRBJ2-1; TRBD2 agrees at 9 bases. Germline V lookup: CDR1 MRHNA, CDR2 SNTAGT. Losses at the gene ends were 3 bases for V and 0 bases for J; bases not matched to a gene: 3. CDR3 length: 16 residues. The CDR3 here is CASSEAGGSSYNEQFF. The CDR3 region has the DNA TGTGCCAGCAGTGAGGCGGGAGGGAGCTCCTACAATGAGCAGTTCTTC.

This chain uses TRBV18 with TRBJ1-1; possible D gene TRBD1, 5 bases. V was cut by 5 bases and J by 7 bases, with 11 bases left in between. CDR3 size: 12 residues. From germline, CDR1 is KGHSH and CDR2 LQKENI. The CDR3 loop reads CASSGGGIEAFF. The CDR3 DNA sequence: TGTGCCAGCTCAGGGGGGGGAATTGAAGCTTTCTTT.

This rearrangement joins TRBV5-1 to TRBJ2-3; maybe TRBD2 (6 bases). Deletions cut 6 bases from V and 0 bases from J, with 17 bases between. Germline V lookup: CDR1 SGHRS, CDR2 YFSETQ. The CDR3 sequence is 16 residues long. This chain's CDR3 is CASIGTGGLSTDTQYF. The CDR3 DNA follows: TGCGCCAGCATCGGGACTGGTGGACTTAGCACAGATACGCAGTATTTT.

V and J are TRBV28 and TRBJ1-1; D is perhaps TRBD1 (5 bases). Germline V gene sequence: CDR1 MDHEN, CDR2 SYDVKM. The ends were cut back, 6 bases at V and 3 bases at J, with 20 bases in the middle. This CDR3 region has 16 residues. CDR3 loop: CASSPGGRELYTEAFF. CDR3 nucleotide sequence: TGTGCCAGCAGCCCAGGTGGCAGGGAATTGTACACTGAAGCTTTCTTT.

The chain combines TRBV7-2 with TRBJ1-2; D is perhaps TRBD1 (5 bases). Trimming stripped 5 bases from V and 0 bases from J, with 10 bases between. The CDR3 runs 14 residues. Germline V gene data show CDR1 as SGHTA and CDR2 as FQGNSA. The CDR3 bases are TGTGCCAGCAGCCCCGGGGGAGCTAACTATGGCTACACCTTC. It is translated as CASSPGGANYGYTF.

This clone appeared a single time. The chain employs TRBV5-1 and TRBJ1-6, with D unclear. This CDR3 has 15 residues. Per germline, CDR1 SGHRS and CDR2 YFSETQ. V was shortened by 4 bases and J by 7 bases, with 15 bases between the two germline ends. CDR3 sequence: CASSLREASNSPLHF. Here the CDR3 DNA reads TGCGCCAGCAGCCTCCGTGAGGCCTCAAATTCACCCCTCCACTTT.

The sample holds one count of this clone. The V gene is TRBV6-1, the J gene TRBJ2-7, with D perhaps TRBD2 (7 bases). The germline gives CDR1 MNHNS, CDR2 SASEGT. Trimming shortened V by 3 bases and J by 5 bases, and 23 bases separated the two germline ends. CDR3 size: 17 residues. CDR3 residues: CASSDYIFLGGADEQYF. The CDR3 region has the DNA TGTGCCAGCAGTGATTATATTTTCTTAGGGGGGGCCGACGAGCAGTACTTC.

The J gene is TRBJ2-1, the V gene TRBV18, with D possibly matching TRBD1 (6 bases). The V end was cut by 1 base, the J end by 6 bases, with 16 bases between. Germline lookup yields CDR1 KGHSH and CDR2 LQKENI. CDR3 length: 16 amino acids. As DNA, the CDR3 is TGTGCCAGCTCACCACAGTATGTGACACAGGGCAATGAGCAGTTCTTC. This translates into CASSPQYVTQGNEQFF.